One sample yielded the 32 T cell receptor beta chains listed below, sequenced in a study of CD8 T cells in ankylosing spondylitis. TCRdb ran MiXCR on the 5' RACE reads and lists one entry per CDR3 protein. Of roughly 200,000 distinct CDR3 sequences in the sample, approximately 24% were seen once. Sequenced sample: blood, either unsorted or a sorted T cell fraction (not recorded which). These receptors came from a male donor with ankylosing spondylitis or in good health (not recorded which).

In its sample, this clonotype was seen many times. The chain couples TRBV5-1 to TRBJ2-2; 10 nucleotides align to TRBD1. Per the germline V gene, CDR1 is SGHRS and CDR2 is YFSETQ. The trim removed 4 bases at V and 4 bases at J, leaving 10 bases unmatched. This CDR3 has 17 amino acids. As DNA, the CDR3 is TGCGCCAGCAGCCATTTGAGACAGGGGGCAATCACCGGGGAGCTGTTTTTT. This codes for CASSHLRQGAITGELFF.

This sequence joins TRBV12-3 or TRBV12-4 and TRBJ1-1; 7 bases are shared with TRBD1. The V gene end was trimmed by 5 bases and the J gene end by 2 bases; junction bases not matched to a gene: 2. The CDR3 has 13 residues. The CDR3 sequence is CASSGDSNTEAFF. DNA for the CDR3: TGTGCCAGCAGTGGGGACAGTAACACTGAAGCTTTCTTT.

To note about this clonotype: Being one base from a much bigger clone, this may be a read error. V gene TRBV5-5 combines with J gene TRBJ2-1; D is undetermined. Trimming shortened V by 4 bases and J by 0 bases, and 17 bases separated the two germline ends. This CDR3 comprises 17 residues. CDR1 is SGHKS, CDR2 YYEKEE, per germline (reference sequence). The CDR3 spells CASSVQARGHSYNEQFF. Written as DNA, the CDR3 is TGTGCCAGCAGCGTACAAGCGCGTGGCCACTCCTACAATGAGCAGTTCTTC.

The table lists this clonotype with many counts. The chain has TRBV6-2 or TRBV6-3 and TRBJ2-1; 7 nucleotides line up with TRBD2. Germline assignment: CDR1 MNHEY and CDR2 SVGEGT. The CDR3 runs to 14 residues. V gave up 6 bases and J gave up 9 bases; unmatched junction bases: 11. In DNA, the CDR3 is TGTGCCAGCAGCTTGGTAGCGGGTGGGGGTGAGCAGTTCTTC. It encodes CASSLVAGGGEQFF.

The rearrangement links TRBV9 to TRBJ2-5; D may match TRBD1 or TRBD2 (5 bases each). The germline V gene encodes CDR1 SGDLS and CDR2 YYNGEE. Trimming removed 1 base from V and 4 bases from J, with 14 bases in between. There are 15 residues in the CDR3. Here the CDR3 DNA reads TGTGCCAGCAGCGTACTTGGGACGGATCGAGAGACCCAGTACTTC. Its translation is CASSVLGTDRETQYF.

This clonotype was detected many times. In DNA, the CDR3 is TGTGCCAGCAGCTTAGTAACCGGGCTAGGAGAGACCCAGTACTTC. This translates into CASSLVTGLGETQYF. The rearrangement links TRBV11-2 to TRBJ2-5; D ambiguous. V lost 1 base, J lost 4 bases, and 13 bases lay in between. Germline CDR1 is SGHAT and CDR2 is FQNNGV. The CDR3 extends over 15 amino acids.

This clonotype has only a few counts. The CDR3 here is CSASMQGAIGNQPQHF. As DNA, the CDR3 is TGCAGTGCTAGCATGCAGGGGGCAATTGGCAATCAGCCCCAGCATTTT. V is TRBV20-1 and J is TRBJ1-5; 8 nucleotides line up with TRBD1. The germline CDR1 and CDR2 sequences are DFQATT and SNEGSKA (reference sequence). This CDR3 comprises 16 residues. V shed 3 bases, J shed 2 bases, and the junction held 9 bases outside the gene matches.

This clonotype was recorded many times. The chain is built from TRBV4-2 and TRBJ2-3, with D possibly matching TRBD1 (5 bases). V lost 0 bases and J 3 bases, leaving 10 bases between the germline ends. Germline V gene data show CDR1 as LGHNA and CDR2 as YNFKEQ. The CDR3 is 15 amino acids. The CDR3 sequence is CASSQDPAGTDTQYF. CDR3 bases: TGTGCCAGCAGCCAAGATCCTGCAGGGACAGATACGCAGTATTTT.

The J gene is TRBJ2-1, the V gene TRBV5-1; TRBD2 aligns across 9 bases. Unmatched junction bases numbered 0, after V lost 0 bases and J lost 14 bases. The CDR3 contains 11 residues. Germline CDR1 and CDR2: SGHRS and YFSETQ. DNA for the CDR3: TGCGCCAGCAGCTTGGGGACTAGCGAGTTCTTC. It is translated as CASSLGTSEFF.

The chain couples TRBV5-1 to TRBJ1-4; D call uncertain. CDR3 size: 14 residues. V dropped 3 bases and J dropped 8 bases, with 14 bases sitting between them. Per germline, CDR1 SGHRS and CDR2 YFSETQ. CDR3 residues: CASSSGLGGEKLFF. CDR3 DNA sequence: TGCGCCAGCAGCTCCGGGTTAGGTGGGGAAAAACTGTTTTTT. Full variable domain (remainder filled in from reference TRBV5-1 and TRBJ1-4): KAGVTQTPRYLIKTRGQQVTLSCSPISGHRSVSWYQQTPGQGLQFLFEYFSETQRNKGNFPGRFSGRQFSNSRSEMNVSTLELGDSALYLCASSSGLGGEKLFFGSGTQLSVL.

The V and J genes are TRBV7-6 and TRBJ2-7, with 7 bases identical to TRBD2. The CDR3 sequence is 15 residues long. Germline trimming cut 5 bases from V and 5 bases from J; bases unmatched to any gene: 12. Germline-derived CDR1 and CDR2 are SGHVS and FNYEAQ. CDR3 sequence (DNA): TGTGCCAGCAGCAAACGGGGGGAAGGGTTCCACGAGCAGTACTTC. Its translation is CASSKRGEGFHEQYF.

This clonotype was seen at least ten times. J is TRBJ1-6 and V is TRBV5-1; 9 bases fit TRBD1. The junction had 6 bases not matched to a gene; V was cut back by 0 bases and J by 8 bases. This CDR3 contains 16 residues. Germline loops: CDR1 SGHRS, CDR2 YFSETQ. For the CDR3, the DNA is TGCGCCAGCAGCTTGGAGGGACAGGGAGCTCATTCACCCCTCCACTTT. Translating gives CASSLEGQGAHSPLHF.

The count of this clonotype is one. V gene TRBV29-1 combines with J gene TRBJ2-7; TRBD2 agrees at 13 bases. The CDR3 is 14 residues long. V lost 5 bases and J lost 4; bases outside the gene matches: 5. Per the germline V gene, CDR1 is SQVTM and CDR2 is ANQGSEA. The DNA for the CDR3 is TGCAGCGTTACACCGGGACTAGCGGGGTACGAGCAGTACTTC. Its translation: CSVTPGLAGYEQYF.

This clonotype was observed at least ten times. V usage is TRBV6-1 and J usage is TRBJ2-3; D may correspond to TRBD1 or TRBD2 (5 bases each). The CDR3 sequence is 15 residues long. V gave up 5 bases and J gave up 3 bases, with 15 bases separating them. CDR1 MNHNS and CDR2 SASEGT come from the germline V gene. The CDR3 is CASSTPGTTTDTQYF. Here the CDR3 DNA reads TGTGCCAGCAGTACCCCGGGGACCACTACAGATACGCAGTATTTT.

In its sample, this clonotype was seen a few times. The chain couples TRBV12-3 or TRBV12-4 to TRBJ1-1, with a possible D match to TRBD1 (5 bases). There are 12 residues in the CDR3. V lost 6 bases and J lost 6, with 11 bases in between. The CDR3 loop is CASSGTPAEAFF. The CDR3 DNA is TGTGCCAGCAGCGGGACGCCCGCTGAAGCTTTCTTT.

The V gene is TRBV4-2, the J gene TRBJ1-5; D remains unclear. Germline CDR1 and CDR2: LGHNA and YNFKEQ. CDR3 length: 13 amino acids. V lost 2 bases to trimming and J lost 9 bases, with 11 bases between them. CDR3 sequence: CASSQSVQPPQHF. For the CDR3, the DNA is TGTGCCAGCAGCCAAAGTGTTCAGCCGCCCCAGCATTTT.

This clonotype was seen ten or more times. V gene TRBV5-1 combines with J gene TRBJ2-5, with 11 bases that match TRBD2. Per the germline V gene, CDR1 is SGHRS and CDR2 is YFSETQ. CDR3 size: 16 residues. V shed 4 bases and J 3 bases; nucleotides not matched to a gene: 8. As DNA, the CDR3 is TGCGCCAGCAGCCCAGGACTAGCGGGTAGGGAAGAGACCCAGTACTTC. It encodes CASSPGLAGREETQYF.

At least ten counts were recorded for this clonotype. The V gene is TRBV25-1, the J gene TRBJ1-2, with 10 bases fitting TRBD1. Germline assignment: CDR1 MGHDK and CDR2 SYGVNS. The CDR3 is 15 residues long. The V and J ends lost 5 bases and 2 bases, in that order; junction bases with no gene match: 5. The DNA for the CDR3 is TGTGCCAGCAGTTCACCGGGACAGGGGAACTATGGCTACACCTTC. Translating gives CASSSPGQGNYGYTF.

This chain uses TRBV10-3 with TRBJ1-6, with TRBD1 identical over 8 bases. CDR1 is ENHRY, CDR2 SYGVKD, per germline. CDR3 length: 19 amino acids. Unmatched junction bases numbered 11, after V lost 3 bases and J lost 1 base. The CDR3 is CAISDIGQGIGSYNSPLHF. As DNA, the CDR3 is TGTGCCATCAGTGATATTGGACAGGGAATTGGGTCCTATAATTCACCCCTCCACTTT.

The chain couples TRBV29-1 to TRBJ2-1; a weak D match, TRBD2 (5 bases). There are 15 residues in the CDR3. The V gene lost 7 bases and the J gene lost 0 bases, with 16 bases spanning the gap. Germline CDR1 is SQVTM and CDR2 is ANQGSEA. CDR3 sequence reads: CSAVLETSSYNEQFF. DNA of the CDR3: TGCAGCGCCGTCCTAGAAACTAGCTCCTACAATGAGCAGTTCTTC.

This clonotype was observed many times. The CDR3 DNA is TGCGCCAGCAGCCTGGGGGAAGGCAGGGCGGGAAACGAGCAGTACTTC. As protein: CASSLGEGRAGNEQYF. The chain combines TRBV5-1 with TRBJ2-7, with a weak D call TRBD2 (6 bases). The germline V gene has CDR1 SGHRS and CDR2 YFSETQ. CDR3 length: 16 amino acids. Trimming removed 4 bases at V and 5 bases at J, with 22 bases between.

This clonotype was counted ten times or more. V is TRBV11-2 and J is TRBJ2-4, with TRBD1 matching 7 bases. This CDR3 spans 14 amino acids. CDR1 and CDR2 (germline): SGHAT, FQNNGV. The trim removed 5 bases at V and 12 bases at J, leaving 13 bases unmatched. The CDR3 protein is CASSQLLQGVDQYF. The CDR3 region has the DNA TGTGCCAGCAGCCAGCTACTCCAGGGGGTGGATCAGTACTTC.

The genes are TRBV6-1 and TRBJ2-2, with 7 bases that match TRBD2. CDR1 is MNHNS and CDR2 is SASEGT in the germline V gene. After removal of 7 bases from V and 5 bases from J, the junction contained 7 bases not matched to a gene. CDR3 length equals 14 residues. The CDR3, as DNA: TGTGCCAGCATCCCGGGAGGCGGGACCGGGGAGCTGTTTTTT. This sequence encodes CASIPGGGTGELFF.

This clonotype was counted ten times or more. This chain joins TRBV7-3 and TRBJ2-5; D ambiguous. The CDR3 length is 12 residues. V was cut by 5 bases and J by 4 bases, with 8 bases left in between. Germline CDR1 and CDR2: SGHTA and FQGTGA. CDR3 DNA sequence: TGTGCCAGCAGCGTCCCGGGAGAGACCCAGTACTTC. Translating it yields CASSVPGETQYF.

There are a few counts of this clonotype. This sequence joins TRBV20-1 and TRBJ2-7; the D gene is possibly TRBD1 (5 bases). This CDR3 region has 14 residues. V shed 0 bases and J shed 3 bases, with 12 bases lying between them. Per the germline V gene, CDR1 is DFQATT and CDR2 is SNEGSKA (reference sequence). CDR3 region: CSARDQGRDYEQYF. The CDR3 DNA reads as TGCAGTGCTAGAGATCAGGGCAGGGACTACGAGCAGTACTTC.

This clonotype was seen many times. The chain has TRBV7-2 and TRBJ2-1; 8 bases fit TRBD2. Germline V lookup: CDR1 SGHTA, CDR2 FQGNSA. V dropped 0 bases and J dropped 4; count of bases not matched to a gene: 5. This CDR3 is built from 16 residues. The CDR3 protein is CASSLASAGGYNEQFF. The CDR3 region has the DNA TGTGCCAGCAGCTTAGCGTCGGCGGGAGGTTACAATGAGCAGTTCTTC.

This clonotype was recorded at least ten times. The V call is TRBV7-2, the J call TRBJ2-7; D is ambiguous. Per germline, CDR1 SGHTA and CDR2 FQGNSA. V was shortened by 5 bases and J by 0 bases, with 17 bases between the two germline ends. The CDR3 extends over 16 amino acids. CDR3 in amino acids: CASSPHSSVSSYEQYF. CDR3 nucleotides: TGTGCCAGCAGCCCTCACTCTAGTGTAAGCTCCTACGAGCAGTACTTC.

This clonotype appeared many times. The chain combines TRBV10-3 with TRBJ2-7; 9 bases line up with TRBD2. The length of the CDR3 is 14 residues. The germline CDR1 and CDR2 sequences are ENHRY and SYGVKD. With 8 bases clipped from V and 3 bases from J, the junction kept 8 bases outside the gene matches. CDR3 amino acids: CAISWREGIYEQYF. The CDR3, as DNA: TGTGCCATCTCGTGGCGGGAGGGGATCTACGAGCAGTACTTC.

The sample holds many counts of this clonotype. The chain links TRBV13 to TRBJ1-6; 7 nucleotides agree with TRBD1. This CDR3 is built from 15 residues. The germline V gene encodes CDR1 PRHDT and CDR2 FYEKMQ (reference sequence). The V gene end was trimmed by 5 bases and the J gene end by 4 bases; junction bases not matched to a gene: 5. In DNA form, the CDR3 reads TGTGCCAGCAGCCAGGAGACAGGGTATAATTCACCCCTCCACTTT. Protein: CASSQETGYNSPLHF.

This clonotype occurred many times. The chain recombines TRBV20-1 with TRBJ2-1; unclear D gene. V lost 6 bases and J lost 8, with 20 bases in between. This CDR3 is 14 amino acids long. Germline values: CDR1 DFQATT, CDR2 SNEGSKA (reference sequence). As DNA, the CDR3 is TGCAGTGCCAAAAGTGGTCTTAGTGTCGATGAGCAGTTCTTC. Protein product: CSAKSGLSVDEQFF.

This clonotype was found many times. J is TRBJ2-7 and V is TRBV20-1, with TRBD1 matching 8 bases. The CDR3 runs to 13 residues. With 6 bases clipped from V and 2 bases from J, the junction kept 6 bases outside the gene matches. CDR1 and CDR2 from the germline V gene are DFQATT and SNEGSKA (reference sequence). For the CDR3, the DNA is TGCAGTGCACTAAGACAGGGGACCTACGAGCAGTACTTC. It is translated as CSALRQGTYEQYF.

This clonotype has a handful of counts. The rearrangement links TRBV10-2 to TRBJ1-2; D is uncertain. The CDR3 consists of 12 residues. Germline assignment: CDR1 WSHSY and CDR2 SAAADI. V lost 7 bases to trimming and J lost 4 bases, with 10 bases between them. CDR3 coding DNA: TGCGCCAGCATGGTGGACTCCTATGGCTACACCTTC. It encodes CASMVDSYGYTF.